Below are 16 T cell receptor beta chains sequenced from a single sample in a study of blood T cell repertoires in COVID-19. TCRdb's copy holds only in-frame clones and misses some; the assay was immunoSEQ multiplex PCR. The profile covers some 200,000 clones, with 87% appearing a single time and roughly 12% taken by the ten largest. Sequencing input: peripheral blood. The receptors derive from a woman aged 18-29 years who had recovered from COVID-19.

CDR3 coding DNA: TGTGCCAGCAGCGCCCGACCGAGCGGGAGAGGGGAGACCCAGTACTTC. Translation: CASSARPSGRGETQYF. V and J are TRBV9 and TRBJ2-5; 8 bases match TRBD2. The CDR3 is 16 amino acids. Germline V gene lookup returns CDR1 SGDLS and CDR2 YYNGEE. V trimming: 3 bases; J trimming: 5 bases; junction bases outside the gene matches: 12.

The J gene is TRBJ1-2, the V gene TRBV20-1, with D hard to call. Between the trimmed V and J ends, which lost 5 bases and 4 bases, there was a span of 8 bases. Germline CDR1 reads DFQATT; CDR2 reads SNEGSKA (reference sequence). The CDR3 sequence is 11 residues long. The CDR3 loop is CSARPGYGYTF. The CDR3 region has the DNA TGCAGTGCTCGGCCGGGCTATGGCTACACCTTC.

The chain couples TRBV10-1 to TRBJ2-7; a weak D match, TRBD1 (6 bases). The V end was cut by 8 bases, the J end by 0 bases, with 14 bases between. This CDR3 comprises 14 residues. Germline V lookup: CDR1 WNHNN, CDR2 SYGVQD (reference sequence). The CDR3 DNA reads TGCGCCAGCTCCCAGGGGCTACCCTCCTACGAGCAGTACTTC. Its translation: CASSQGLPSYEQYF.

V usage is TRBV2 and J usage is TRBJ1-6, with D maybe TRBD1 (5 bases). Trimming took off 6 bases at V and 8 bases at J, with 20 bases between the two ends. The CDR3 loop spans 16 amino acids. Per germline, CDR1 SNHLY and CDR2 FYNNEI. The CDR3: CASSGSYAGSDSPLHF. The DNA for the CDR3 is TGTGCCAGCAGCGGGTCGTACGCAGGGTCGGATTCACCCCTCCACTTT.

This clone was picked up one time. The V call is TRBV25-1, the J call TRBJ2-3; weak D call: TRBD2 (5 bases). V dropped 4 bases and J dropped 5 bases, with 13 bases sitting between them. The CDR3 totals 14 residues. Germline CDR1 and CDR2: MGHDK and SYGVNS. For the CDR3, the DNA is TGTGCCAGCAGTGGACCGGGATCAGGAGATACGCAGTATTTT. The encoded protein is CASSGPGSGDTQYF.

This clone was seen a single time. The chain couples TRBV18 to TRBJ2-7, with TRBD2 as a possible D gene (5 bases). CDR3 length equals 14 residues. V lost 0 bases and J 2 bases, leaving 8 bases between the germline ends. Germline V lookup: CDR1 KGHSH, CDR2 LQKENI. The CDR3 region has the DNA TGTGCCAGCTCACCACCGGCGGGTCCCTACGAGCAGTACTTC. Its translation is CASSPPAGPYEQYF.

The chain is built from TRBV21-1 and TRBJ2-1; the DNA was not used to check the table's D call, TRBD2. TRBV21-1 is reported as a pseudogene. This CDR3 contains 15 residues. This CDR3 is CASSKRPWSEREQFF. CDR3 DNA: TGTGCCAGCAGCAAAAGGCCTTGGAGCGAGAGGGAGCAGTTCTTC.

CDR3 protein: CASSITGTPDYEQYF. CDR3 in DNA: TGTGCCAGTAGTATCACAGGGACCCCCGACTACGAGCAGTACTTC. The rearrangement joins TRBV19 to TRBJ2-7; weak D call: TRBD1 (6 bases). V was pared by 3 bases and J by 3 bases, with 15 bases between. This CDR3 has 15 residues. The germline CDR1 and CDR2 sequences are LNHDA and SQIVND (reference sequence).

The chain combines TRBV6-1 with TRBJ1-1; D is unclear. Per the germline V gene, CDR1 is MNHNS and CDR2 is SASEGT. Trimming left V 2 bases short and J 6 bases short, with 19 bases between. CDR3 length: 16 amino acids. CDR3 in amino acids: CASSEMRVGPIPEAFF. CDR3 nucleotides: TGTGCCAGCAGTGAAATGCGGGTCGGGCCTATCCCTGAAGCTTTCTTT.

For the CDR3, the DNA is TGTGCCAGTAGCATGGACACTCTTAATCAGCCCCAGCATTTT. The encoded protein is CASSMDTLNQPQHF. The J gene is TRBJ1-5, the V gene TRBV19; possibly TRBD1 for D (5 bases). Trimming cost V 6 bases and J 4 bases, with 13 bases left between them. This CDR3 spans 14 amino acids. Germline CDR1 LNHDA, CDR2 SQIVND (reference sequence).

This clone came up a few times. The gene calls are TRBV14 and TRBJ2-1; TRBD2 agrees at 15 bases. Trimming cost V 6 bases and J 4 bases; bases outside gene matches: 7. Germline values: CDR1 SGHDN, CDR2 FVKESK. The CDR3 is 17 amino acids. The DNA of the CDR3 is TGTGCCAGCAGTCCCGGACTAGCGGGAGGGCTGTACAATGAGCAGTTCTTC. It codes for CASSPGLAGGLYNEQFF.

The CDR3 loop reads CASSSSGTNYGYTF. The CDR3 bases are TGTGCCAGCAGCTCATCAGGGACTAACTATGGCTACACCTTC. The chain links TRBV7-9 to TRBJ1-2; perhaps TRBD1 as D (5 bases). V gave up 4 bases and J gave up 0 bases, with 9 bases separating them. The CDR3 loop spans 14 amino acids. Germline V gives CDR1 SEHNR, CDR2 FQNEAQ (reference sequence).

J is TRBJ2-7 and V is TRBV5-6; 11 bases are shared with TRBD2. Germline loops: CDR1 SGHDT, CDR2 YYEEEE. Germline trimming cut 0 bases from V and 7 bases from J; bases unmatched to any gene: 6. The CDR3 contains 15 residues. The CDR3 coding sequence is TGTGCCAGCAGCTTGGAACTAGCGGGAGCAGGTGAGCAGTACTTC. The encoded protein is CASSLELAGAGEQYF.

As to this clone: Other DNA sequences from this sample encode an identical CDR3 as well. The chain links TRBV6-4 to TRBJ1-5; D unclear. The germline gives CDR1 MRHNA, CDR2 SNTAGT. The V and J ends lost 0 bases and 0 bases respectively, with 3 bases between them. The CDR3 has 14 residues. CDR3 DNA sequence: TGTGCCAGCAGTGACTCCTATAGCAATCAGCCCCAGCATTTT. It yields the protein CASSDSYSNQPQHF.

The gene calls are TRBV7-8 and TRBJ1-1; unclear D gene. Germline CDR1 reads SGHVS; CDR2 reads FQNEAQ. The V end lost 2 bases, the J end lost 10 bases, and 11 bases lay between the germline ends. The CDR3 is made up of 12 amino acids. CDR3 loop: CASSLSEAGAFF. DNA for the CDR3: TGTGCCAGCAGCTTATCGGAGGCCGGAGCTTTCTTT. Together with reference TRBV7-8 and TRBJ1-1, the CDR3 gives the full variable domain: GAGVSQSPRYKVAKRGQDVALRCDPISGHVSLFWYQQALGQGPEFLTYFQNEAQLDKSGLPSDRFFAERPEGSVSTLKIQRTQQEDSAVYLCASSLSEAGAFFGQGTRLTVV.

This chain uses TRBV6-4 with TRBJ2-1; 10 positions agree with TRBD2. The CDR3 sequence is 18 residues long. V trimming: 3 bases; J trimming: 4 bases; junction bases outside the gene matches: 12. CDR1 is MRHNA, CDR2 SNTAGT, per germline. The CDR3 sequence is CASSDHGLAVRGYNEQFF. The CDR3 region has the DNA TGTGCCAGCAGTGATCACGGACTAGCGGTGAGGGGGTACAATGAGCAGTTCTTC.